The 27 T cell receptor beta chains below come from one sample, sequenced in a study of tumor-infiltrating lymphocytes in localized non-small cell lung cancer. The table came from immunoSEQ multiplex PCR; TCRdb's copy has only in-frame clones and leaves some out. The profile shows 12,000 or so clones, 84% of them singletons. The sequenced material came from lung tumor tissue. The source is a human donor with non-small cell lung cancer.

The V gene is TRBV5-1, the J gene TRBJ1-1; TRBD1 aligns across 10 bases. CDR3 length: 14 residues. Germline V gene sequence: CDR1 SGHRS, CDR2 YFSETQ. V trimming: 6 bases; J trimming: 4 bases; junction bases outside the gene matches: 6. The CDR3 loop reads CASTRGQGSTEAFF. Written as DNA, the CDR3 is TGCGCCAGCACCCGGGGACAGGGGAGCACTGAAGCTTTCTTT.

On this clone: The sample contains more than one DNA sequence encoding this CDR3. CDR3 nucleotides: TGTGCCAGCAGTTACCAGGACACCGGGGAGCTGTTTTTT. This encodes CASSYQDTGELFF. This sequence joins TRBV6-5 and TRBJ2-2; D call uncertain. The CDR3 is made up of 13 amino acids. The V end lost 2 bases, the J end lost 3 bases, and 4 bases lay between the germline ends. Germline CDR1 MNHEY, CDR2 SVGAGI.

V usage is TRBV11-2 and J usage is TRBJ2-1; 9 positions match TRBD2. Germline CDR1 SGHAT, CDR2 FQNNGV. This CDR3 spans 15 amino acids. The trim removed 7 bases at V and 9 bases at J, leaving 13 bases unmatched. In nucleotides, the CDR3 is TGTGCCAGCACCTATTTGCGGGGGGGCGGGTCTGAGCAGTTCTTC. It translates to CASTYLRGGGSEQFF.

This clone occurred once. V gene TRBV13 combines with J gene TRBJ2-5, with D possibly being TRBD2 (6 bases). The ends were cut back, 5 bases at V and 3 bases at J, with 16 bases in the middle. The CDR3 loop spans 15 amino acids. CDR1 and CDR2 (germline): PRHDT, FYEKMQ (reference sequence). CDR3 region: CASSLGPRGKETQYF. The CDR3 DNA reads TGTGCCAGCAGCCTCGGCCCGCGGGGAAAAGAGACCCAGTACTTC.

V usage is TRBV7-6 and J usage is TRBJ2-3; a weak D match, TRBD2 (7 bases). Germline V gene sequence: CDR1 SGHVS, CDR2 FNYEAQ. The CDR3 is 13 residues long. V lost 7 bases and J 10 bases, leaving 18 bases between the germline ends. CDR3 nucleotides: TGTGCCAGCATCCAAGGGGGGGAGAGGTCGCAGTATTTT. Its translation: CASIQGGERSQYF. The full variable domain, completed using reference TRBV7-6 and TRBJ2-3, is GAGVSQSPRYKVTKRGQDVALRCDPISGHVSLYWYRQALGQGPEFLTYFNYEAQQDKSGLPNDRFSAERPEGSISTLTIQRTEQRDSAMYRCASIQGGERSQYFGPGTRLTVL.

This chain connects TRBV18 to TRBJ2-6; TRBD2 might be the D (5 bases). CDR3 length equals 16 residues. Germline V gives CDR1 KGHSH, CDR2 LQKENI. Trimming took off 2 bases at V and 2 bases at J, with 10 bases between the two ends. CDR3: CASSPGEGAGANVLTF. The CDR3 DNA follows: TGTGCCAGCTCACCAGGTGAGGGAGCTGGGGCCAACGTCCTGACTTTC.

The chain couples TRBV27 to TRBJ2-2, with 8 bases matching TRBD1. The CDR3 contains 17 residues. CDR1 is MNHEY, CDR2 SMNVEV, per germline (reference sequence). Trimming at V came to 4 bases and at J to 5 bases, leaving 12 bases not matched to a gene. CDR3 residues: CASSYLRQGARTGELFF. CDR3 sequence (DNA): TGTGCCAGCAGTTACCTCAGGCAGGGGGCGCGGACCGGGGAGCTGTTTTTT.

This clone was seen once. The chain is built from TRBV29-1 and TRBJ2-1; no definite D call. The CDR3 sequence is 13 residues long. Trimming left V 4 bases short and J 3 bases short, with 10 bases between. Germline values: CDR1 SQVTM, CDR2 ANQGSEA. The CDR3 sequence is CSVALFDYNEQFF. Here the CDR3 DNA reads TGCAGCGTTGCCCTTTTTGACTACAATGAGCAGTTCTTC.

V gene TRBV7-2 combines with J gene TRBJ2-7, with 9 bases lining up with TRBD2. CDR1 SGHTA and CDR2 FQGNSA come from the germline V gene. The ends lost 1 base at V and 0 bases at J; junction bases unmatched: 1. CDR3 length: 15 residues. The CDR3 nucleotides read TGTGCCAGCAGCTTAGATAGCGGGAGCTCCTACGAGCAGTACTTC. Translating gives CASSLDSGSSYEQYF.

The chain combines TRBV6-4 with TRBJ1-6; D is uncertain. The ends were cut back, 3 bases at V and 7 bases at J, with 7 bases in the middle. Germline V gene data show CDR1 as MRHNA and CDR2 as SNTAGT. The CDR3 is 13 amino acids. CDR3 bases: TGTGCCAGCAGTGAAGGAGAGAATTCACCCCTCCACTTT. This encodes CASSEGENSPLHF.

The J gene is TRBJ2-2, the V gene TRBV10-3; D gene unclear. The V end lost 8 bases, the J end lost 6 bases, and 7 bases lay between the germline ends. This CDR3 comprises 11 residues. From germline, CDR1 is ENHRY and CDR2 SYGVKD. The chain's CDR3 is CAIQLAGELFF. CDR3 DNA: TGTGCCATCCAGCTGGCCGGGGAGCTGTTTTTT.

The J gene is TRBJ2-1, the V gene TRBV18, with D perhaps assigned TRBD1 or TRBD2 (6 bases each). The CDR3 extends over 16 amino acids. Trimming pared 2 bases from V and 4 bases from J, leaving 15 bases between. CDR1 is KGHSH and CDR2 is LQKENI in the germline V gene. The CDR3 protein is CASSPIFPGAYNEQFF. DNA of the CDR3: TGTGCCAGCTCACCAATATTTCCGGGGGCTTACAATGAGCAGTTCTTC.

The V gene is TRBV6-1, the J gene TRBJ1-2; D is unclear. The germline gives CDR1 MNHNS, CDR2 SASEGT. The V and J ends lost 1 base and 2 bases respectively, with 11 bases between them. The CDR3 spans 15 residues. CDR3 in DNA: TGTGCCAGCAGTGAAGTCCGGGCCAGCAACTATGGCTACACCTTC. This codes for CASSEVRASNYGYTF.

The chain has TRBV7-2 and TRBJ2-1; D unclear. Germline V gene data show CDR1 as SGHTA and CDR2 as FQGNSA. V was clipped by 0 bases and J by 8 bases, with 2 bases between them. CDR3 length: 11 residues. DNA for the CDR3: TGTGCCAGCAGCTTAGCATATGAGCAGTTCTTC. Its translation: CASSLAYEQFF.

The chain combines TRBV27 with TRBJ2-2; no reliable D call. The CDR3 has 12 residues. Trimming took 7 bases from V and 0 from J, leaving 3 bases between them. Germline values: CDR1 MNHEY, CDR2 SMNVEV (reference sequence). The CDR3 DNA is TGTGCCAGCACTTCGAACACCGGGGAGCTGTTTTTT. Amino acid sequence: CASTSNTGELFF.

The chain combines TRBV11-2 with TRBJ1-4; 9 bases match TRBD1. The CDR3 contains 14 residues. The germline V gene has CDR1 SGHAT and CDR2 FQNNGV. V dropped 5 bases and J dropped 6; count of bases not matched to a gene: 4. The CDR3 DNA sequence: TGTGCCAGCAGCCCCGGGACAGGGTATGAAAAACTGTTTTTT. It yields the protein CASSPGTGYEKLFF.

The CDR3 is CASSLAGGRVQPQHF. The CDR3 DNA reads as TGTGCCAGCAGCTTAGCGGGGGGCCGGGTTCAGCCCCAGCATTTT. This chain joins TRBV7-9 and TRBJ1-5, with a possible D match to TRBD1 (6 bases). Trimming removed 0 bases at V and 6 bases at J, with 12 bases between. In germline, CDR1 is SEHNR, CDR2 FQNEAQ (reference sequence). This CDR3 region has 15 residues.

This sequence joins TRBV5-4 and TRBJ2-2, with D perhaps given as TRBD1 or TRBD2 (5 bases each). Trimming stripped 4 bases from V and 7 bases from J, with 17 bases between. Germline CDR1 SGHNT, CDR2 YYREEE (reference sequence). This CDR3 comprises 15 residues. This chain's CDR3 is CASSNDRGAGGELFF. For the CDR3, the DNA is TGTGCCAGCAGCAACGATCGAGGGGCCGGCGGGGAGCTGTTTTTT.

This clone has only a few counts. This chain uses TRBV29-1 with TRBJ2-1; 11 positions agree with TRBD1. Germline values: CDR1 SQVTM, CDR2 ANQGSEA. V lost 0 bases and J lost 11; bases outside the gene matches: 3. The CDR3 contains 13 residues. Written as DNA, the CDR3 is TGCAGCGTTGAAGAAGGGACAGGGGGGAAGCAGTTCTTC. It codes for CSVEEGTGGKQFF.

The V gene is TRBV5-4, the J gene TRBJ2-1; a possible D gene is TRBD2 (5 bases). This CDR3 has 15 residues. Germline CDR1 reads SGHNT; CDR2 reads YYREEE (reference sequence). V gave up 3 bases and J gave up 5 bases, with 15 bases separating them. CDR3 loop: CASSYGLGQNNEQFF. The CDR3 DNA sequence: TGTGCCAGCAGCTACGGACTGGGCCAAAACAATGAGCAGTTCTTC.

DNA for the CDR3: TGCAGCGTTGCCAGGCTCCAAGAGACCCAGTACTTC. Translated, it gives CSVARLQETQYF. The J gene is TRBJ2-5, the V gene TRBV29-1; D remains unclear. The V end lost 4 bases, the J end lost 1 base, and 7 bases lay between the germline ends. Germline V lookup: CDR1 SQVTM, CDR2 ANQGSEA. The length of the CDR3 is 12 residues.

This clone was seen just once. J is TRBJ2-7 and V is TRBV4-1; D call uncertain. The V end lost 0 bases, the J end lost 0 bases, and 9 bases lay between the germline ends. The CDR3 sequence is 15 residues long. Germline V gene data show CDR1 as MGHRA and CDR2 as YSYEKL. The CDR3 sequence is CASSQESQASYEQYF. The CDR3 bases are TGCGCCAGCAGCCAAGAGAGTCAAGCCTCCTACGAGCAGTACTTC.

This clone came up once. CDR3: CASSPGTGYNEQFF. The CDR3 nucleotides read TGTGCCAGCAGCCCCGGGACGGGCTACAATGAGCAGTTCTTC. The J gene is TRBJ2-1, the V gene TRBV12-1. TRBV12-1 is annotated as a pseudogene. The CDR3 totals 14 residues.

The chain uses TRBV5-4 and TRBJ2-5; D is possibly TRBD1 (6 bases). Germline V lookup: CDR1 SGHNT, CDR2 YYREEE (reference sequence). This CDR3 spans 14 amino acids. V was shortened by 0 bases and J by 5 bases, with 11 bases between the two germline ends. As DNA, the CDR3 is TGTGCCAGCAGCTTGGATCTAAGGGGGGAGACCCAGTACTTC. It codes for CASSLDLRGETQYF.

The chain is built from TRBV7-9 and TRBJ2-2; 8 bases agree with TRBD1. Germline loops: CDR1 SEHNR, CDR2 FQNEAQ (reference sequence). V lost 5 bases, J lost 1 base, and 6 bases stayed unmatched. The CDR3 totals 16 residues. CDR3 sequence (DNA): TGTGCCAGCAGCACCGGACAGGGAAAGAACACCGGGGAGCTGTTTTTT. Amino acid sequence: CASSTGQGKNTGELFF.

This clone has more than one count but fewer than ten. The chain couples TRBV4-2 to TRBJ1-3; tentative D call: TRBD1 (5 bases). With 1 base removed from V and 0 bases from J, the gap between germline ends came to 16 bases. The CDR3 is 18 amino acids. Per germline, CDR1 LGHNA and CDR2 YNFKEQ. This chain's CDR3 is CASSQAVAGSSSGNTIYF. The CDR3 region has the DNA TGTGCCAGCAGCCAAGCCGTCGCAGGGTCGAGCTCTGGAAACACCATATATTTT.

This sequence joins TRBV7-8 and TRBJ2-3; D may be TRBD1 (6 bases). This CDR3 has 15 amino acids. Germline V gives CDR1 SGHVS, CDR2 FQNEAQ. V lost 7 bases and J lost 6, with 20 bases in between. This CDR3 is CASTRGRGFLDTQYF. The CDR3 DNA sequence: TGTGCCAGCACCCGGGGCAGGGGATTTCTTGATACGCAGTATTTT.